This entry describes one T cell receptor beta chain. Antigen specificity is unknown. The data belong to a study of cytomegalovirus exposure and HLA in healthy donors. Study background: A previous analysis identified around 120 million unique TCR beta sequences derived from roughly 180 million T cells. General observations from the study: Differences between HLA loci emerged in a later analysis of TCR association rates, with DRB1 most and HLA-C fewest. Later analysis identified a missense DCLRE1C variant that was linked to TCR beta V- and J-gene trimming. The study recorded 150 to 200 TCR beta chains that were cytomegalovirus-associated.

The germline V gene has CDR1 SGHRS and CDR2 YFSETQ. After removal of 4 bases from V and 7 bases from J, the junction contained 6 bases not matched to a gene. The CDR3 length is 15 residues. 60 Vbeta and 13 Jbeta primers were used in PCR. TCRdb keeps only in-frame clones here, not all; method: immunoSEQ multiplex PCR. The repertoire has 90,000 to 130,000 clones, around three quarters of them found once; the top ten carry 2.5% to 3%. Sequencing was done on a sample of PBMCs. The receptor was isolated from a woman between 18 and 29 years old in good health and CMV-seropositive. The gene calls are TRBV5-1 and TRBJ2-3; 13 bases map to TRBD2. The CDR3 region has the DNA TGCGCCAGCAGCCCACTAGCGGGAGGGAGGTATACGCAGTATTTT. Translating it yields CASSPLAGGRYTQYF. Based on the CDR3 plus reference TRBV5-1 and TRBJ2-3, the full variable domain is KAGVTQTPRYLIKTRGQQVTLSCSPISGHRSVSWYQQTPGQGLQFLFEYFSETQRNKGNFPGRFSGRQFSNSRSEMNVSTLELGDSALYLCASSPLAGGRYTQYFGPGTRLTVL.